This TCR beta chain was obtained from a study of T cell repertoires in cytomegalovirus infection. Broader study findings: Totalled public TCR beta family frequency picked out people who carried CMV plus the relevant HLA.

Deletions cut 5 bases from V and 0 bases from J, with 1 base between. The germline gives CDR1 SGHAT, CDR2 FQNNGV. The CDR3 loop spans 12 amino acids. TCRdb reprocessed the reads with MiXCR, giving one entry per CDR3 protein. This sample has just over 300,000 distinct CDR3 sequences; 15% to 20% occur once, and the top ten carry more than 10%. The table lists this clonotype with a few counts. Its specificity is not known. Sequenced sample: PBMCs. The sequence was obtained from a human donor in good health (CMV status not recorded). Some clones in this sample may be carry-over from other donors' samples. This rearrangement joins TRBV11-2 to TRBJ1-4; D is unresolved. The CDR3 spells CASSPTNEKLFF. Here the CDR3 DNA reads TGTGCCAGCAGCCCAACTAATGAAAAACTGTTTTTT.